This passage covers 2 T cell receptor beta chains from one sample sequenced in a study of quantifying T cell responses using KT2 cells. At the level of the study: cDNA was made from DNase-treated RNA using alpha and beta constant primers.

Each cDNA got a UMI-containing oligo ligated at its 3' end. First-round PCR used roughly 4 cycles and beta primers RC1.1 and RC1.2 covering TRBC1 and TRBC2. Each CDR3 protein gets one entry after TCRdb re-called the UMI-ligation and nested PCR reads with MiXCR. Of 60,000 or so distinct CDR3 sequences listed, 9% to 15% are singletons. Sequencing input: PBMCs spiked with cells of the T cell clone KT2. These receptors were collected from a human donor.

This clonotype was picked up many times. This chain links TRBV20-1 with TRBJ2-1; D is tentatively TRBD1 or TRBD2 (5 bases each). CDR3 length equals 14 residues. With 5 bases removed from V and 6 bases from J, the gap between germline ends came to 17 bases. Looked up from germline, CDR1 is DFQATT and CDR2 is SNEGSKA (reference sequence). The CDR3 DNA is TGCAGTGCTGAACGGGACCCGTTCTCCAATGAGCAGTTCTTC. This gives the protein CSAERDPFSNEQFF.

This clonotype was counted many times. The chain has TRBV24-1 and TRBJ2-3, with 8 bases fitting TRBD2. V shed 2 bases, J shed 2 bases, and the junction held 5 bases outside the gene matches. Germline lookup yields CDR1 KGHDR and CDR2 SFDVKD. The CDR3 has 16 amino acids. For the CDR3, the DNA is TGTGCCACCAGTGATTCACTAGCGGTGGACACAGATACGCAGTATTTT. Its translation: CATSDSLAVDTDTQYF.